These T cell receptor beta chains were read from a single sample in a study of T cell repertoires in cytomegalovirus infection. Using its own MiXCR run on the reads, TCRdb lists one record per CDR3 protein. Found here are roughly 860,000 distinct CDR3 sequences, approximately 32% of them singletons; the top ten hold under 15%. The antigens for these receptors are not known. The specimen comprised cultured CD8+ T cells from PBMCs, sampled from culture after CMV antigen stimulation. The receptors originated from a human donor in good health (CMV status not recorded). Some clones in this sample may be carry-over from other donors' samples. Both conserved end residues are part of each CDR3. Fields, in order: J gene, clone size, D gene, V gene, CDR3 length, CDR3 protein, CDR3 DNA. D genes are given only for firm matches. Where a row states a size, it is once, few, many or the class of an expanded clone; other rows omit it.

J gene: TRBJ1-2
clone size: many
D gene: TRBD1
V gene: TRBV7-8
CDR3 length: 16
CDR3 protein: CASSLTGTGFLNGYTF
CDR3 DNA: TGTGCCAGCAGCTTAACCGGGACAGGGTTCCTTAATGGCTACACCTTC

J gene: TRBJ2-5
clone size: NA
D gene: NA
V gene: TRBV6-1
CDR3 length: 13
CDR3 protein: CASSRLGGETQYF
CDR3 DNA: TGTGCCAGCAGCAGACTAGGGGGAGAGACCCAGTACTTC

J gene: TRBJ1-1
clone size: NA
D gene: TRBD1
V gene: TRBV29-1
CDR3 length: 12
CDR3 protein: CSVYGTGGQVIF
CDR3 DNA: TGCAGCGTGTACGGGACAGGGGGGCAGGTGATCTTT

J gene: TRBJ2-7
clone size: few
D gene: NA
V gene: TRBV28
CDR3 length: 14
CDR3 protein: CASSEDGARYEQYF
CDR3 DNA: TGTGCCAGCAGTGAGGACGGAGCTCGGTACGAGCAGTACTTC

J gene: TRBJ2-1
clone size: NA
D gene: NA
V gene: TRBV6-5
CDR3 length: 13
CDR3 protein: CASSFRAWDEQFF
CDR3 DNA: TGTGCCAGCAGCTTCCGGGCGTGGGATGAGCAGTTCTTC

J gene: TRBJ1-6
clone size: NA
D gene: NA
V gene: TRBV6-1
CDR3 length: 13
CDR3 protein: CASSSEGNSPLHF
CDR3 DNA: TGTGCCAGCTCCTCTGAAGGGAATTCACCCCTCCACTTT

J gene: TRBJ1-4
clone size: NA
D gene: TRBD1
V gene: TRBV12-3/TRBV12-4
CDR3 length: 19
CDR3 protein: CASSVRRQGSTASYEKLFF
CDR3 DNA: TGTGCCAGCAGTGTACGAAGACAGGGCTCTACTGCATCCTATGAAAAACTGTTTTTT

J gene: TRBJ2-7
clone size: once
D gene: NA
V gene: TRBV14
CDR3 length: 12
CDR3 protein: CASSRTPYEQYF
CDR3 DNA: TGTGCCAGCAGCAGGACACCCTACGAGCAGTACTTC

J gene: TRBJ2-6
clone size: NA
D gene: NA
V gene: TRBV7-2
CDR3 length: 10
CDR3 protein: CASSADVLTF
CDR3 DNA: TGTGCCAGCAGCGCGGACGTCCTGACTTTC

J gene: TRBJ2-2
clone size: few
D gene: TRBD2
V gene: TRBV19
CDR3 length: 15
CDR3 protein: CASSTPGTSDGELFF
CDR3 DNA: TGTGCCAGTAGTACCCCCGGGACTAGTGACGGGGAGCTGTTTTTT

J gene: TRBJ2-1
clone size: NA
D gene: TRBD1
V gene: TRBV6-6
CDR3 length: 15
CDR3 protein: CASRHPGQGSDEQFF
CDR3 DNA: TGTGCCAGCAGACATCCGGGACAGGGTTCTGATGAGCAGTTCTTC

J gene: TRBJ1-3
clone size: once
D gene: NA
V gene: TRBV7-9
CDR3 length: 15
CDR3 protein: CASSKTDFSGNTIYF
CDR3 DNA: TGTGCCAGCAGCAAAACCGATTTCTCTGGAAACACCATATATTTT

J gene: TRBJ1-2
clone size: NA
D gene: NA
V gene: TRBV12-3/TRBV12-4
CDR3 length: 14
CDR3 protein: CASSPLGQNYGYTF
CDR3 DNA: TGTGCCAGCAGTCCACTAGGCCAGAACTATGGCTACACCTTC

J gene: TRBJ2-3
clone size: NA
D gene: TRBD1
V gene: TRBV7-3
CDR3 length: 14
CDR3 protein: CASSQQGVTDTQYF
CDR3 DNA: TGTGCCAGCAGCCAACAGGGGGTAACAGATACGCAGTATTTT

J gene: TRBJ1-1
clone size: few
D gene: TRBD1
V gene: TRBV7-6
CDR3 length: 15
CDR3 protein: CASTLTGGVGTEAFF
CDR3 DNA: TGTGCCAGCACCCTGACAGGGGGCGTTGGCACTGAAGCTTTCTTT

J gene: TRBJ2-2
clone size: few
D gene: NA
V gene: TRBV27
CDR3 length: 14
CDR3 protein: CASSGGGAPGELFF
CDR3 DNA: TGTGCCAGCAGCGGAGGGGGCGCCCCCGGGGAGCTGTTTTTT

J gene: TRBJ2-5
clone size: many
D gene: NA
V gene: TRBV12-3/TRBV12-4
CDR3 length: 15
CDR3 protein: CASSPTQGTQETQYF
CDR3 DNA: TGTGCCAGCAGTCCGACACAGGGGACTCAAGAGACCCAGTACTTC

J gene: TRBJ1-4
clone size: NA
D gene: NA
V gene: TRBV6-6
CDR3 length: 14
CDR3 protein: CASSYSNSNEKLFF
CDR3 DNA: TGTGCCAGCAGTTACTCGAACAGTAATGAAAAACTGTTTTTT

J gene: TRBJ1-3
clone size: once
D gene: NA
V gene: TRBV6-8
CDR3 length: 14
CDR3 protein: CASTTGGLGNTIYF
CDR3 DNA: TGTGCCAGCACCACGGGGGGGCTTGGAAACACCATATATTTT

J gene: TRBJ1-1
clone size: few
D gene: NA
V gene: TRBV7-9
CDR3 length: 14
CDR3 protein: CASSFILTNTEAFF
CDR3 DNA: TGTGCCAGCAGCTTTATTTTAACGAACACTGAAGCTTTCTTT

J gene: TRBJ1-2
clone size: NA
D gene: NA
V gene: TRBV10-3
CDR3 length: 13
CDR3 protein: CAISEEQPGGYTF
CDR3 DNA: TGTGCCATCAGTGAGGAGCAGCCTGGGGGCTACACCTTC

J gene: TRBJ2-7
clone size: NA
D gene: TRBD2
V gene: TRBV19
CDR3 length: 14
CDR3 protein: CASSPGLAIYEQYF
CDR3 DNA: TGTGCCAGTAGTCCGGGACTAGCGATCTACGAGCAGTACTTC

J gene: TRBJ1-6
clone size: NA
D gene: NA
V gene: TRBV13
CDR3 length: 14
CDR3 protein: CASSNRGENSPLHF
CDR3 DNA: TGTGCCAGCAGCAATCGGGGGGAGAATTCACCCCTCCACTTT

J gene: TRBJ1-2
clone size: NA
D gene: NA
V gene: TRBV29-1
CDR3 length: 13
CDR3 protein: CSVAGTQNYGYTF
CDR3 DNA: TGCAGCGTAGCTGGGACACAGAACTATGGCTACACCTTC

J gene: TRBJ2-2
clone size: NA
D gene: TRBD1
V gene: TRBV20-1
CDR3 length: 12
CDR3 protein: CSARQGAGELFF
CDR3 DNA: TGCAGTGCTAGGCAGGGGGCCGGGGAGCTGTTTTTT

J gene: TRBJ2-3
clone size: many
D gene: TRBD1
V gene: TRBV7-8
CDR3 length: 16
CDR3 protein: CASSSGGTGGTDTQYF
CDR3 DNA: TGTGCCAGCAGCTCAGGAGGGACAGGGGGCACAGATACGCAGTATTTT

J gene: TRBJ2-2
clone size: NA
D gene: TRBD1
V gene: TRBV20-1
CDR3 length: 15
CDR3 protein: CSARKRGHGTGELFF
CDR3 DNA: TGCAGTGCTAGAAAGAGGGGGCATGGCACCGGGGAGCTGTTTTTT

J gene: TRBJ2-7
clone size: NA
D gene: NA
V gene: TRBV25-1
CDR3 length: 18
CDR3 protein: CASSEYGPWEGALREQYF
CDR3 DNA: TGTGCCAGCAGTGAATATGGACCCTGGGAGGGGGCGCTGAGAGAGCAGTACTTC

J gene: TRBJ2-5
clone size: NA
D gene: TRBD2
V gene: TRBV3-1
CDR3 length: 17
CDR3 protein: CASSQDWTSGTQETQYF
CDR3 DNA: TGTGCCAGCAGCCAAGATTGGACTAGCGGTACACAAGAGACCCAGTACTTC

J gene: TRBJ2-5
clone size: NA
D gene: NA
V gene: TRBV9
CDR3 length: 14
CDR3 protein: CASSVEGGQETQYF
CDR3 DNA: TGTGCCAGCAGCGTAGAGGGGGGCCAAGAGACCCAGTACTTC

J gene: TRBJ1-1
clone size: NA
D gene: NA
V gene: TRBV5-4
CDR3 length: 15
CDR3 protein: CASSPWDKMNTEAFF
CDR3 DNA: TGTGCCAGCAGCCCCTGGGACAAAATGAACACTGAAGCTTTCTTT

J gene: TRBJ2-7
clone size: NA
D gene: NA
V gene: TRBV29-1
CDR3 length: 13
CDR3 protein: CSVESGGDYEQYF
CDR3 DNA: TGCAGCGTTGAATCCGGGGGCGACTACGAGCAGTACTTC

J gene: TRBJ1-2
clone size: few
D gene: NA
V gene: TRBV12-3/TRBV12-4
CDR3 length: 13
CDR3 protein: CASSEGVGYGYTF
CDR3 DNA: TGTGCCAGCAGCGAGGGTGTTGGCTATGGCTACACCTTC

J gene: TRBJ2-2
clone size: many
D gene: TRBD1
V gene: TRBV7-6
CDR3 length: 17
CDR3 protein: CASSLGPGTGNAGELFF
CDR3 DNA: TGTGCCAGCAGCTTGGGCCCCGGGACAGGGAACGCCGGGGAGCTGTTTTTT

J gene: TRBJ1-5
clone size: few
D gene: NA
V gene: TRBV20-1
CDR3 length: 16
CDR3 protein: CSARDRGAGAIQPQHF
CDR3 DNA: TGCAGTGCTAGAGATCGTGGGGCAGGGGCTATTCAGCCCCAGCATTTT

J gene: TRBJ2-3
clone size: many
D gene: NA
V gene: TRBV7-6
CDR3 length: 14
CDR3 protein: CASSFWTGTDTQYF
CDR3 DNA: TGTGCCAGCAGCTTTTGGACAGGCACAGATACGCAGTATTTT

J gene: TRBJ2-7
clone size: NA
D gene: TRBD1
V gene: TRBV6-1
CDR3 length: 18
CDR3 protein: CASSDLRRGQGATYEQYF
CDR3 DNA: TGTGCCAGCAGTGACCTCCGAAGAGGACAGGGTGCGACCTACGAGCAGTACTTC

J gene: TRBJ1-5
clone size: NA
D gene: NA
V gene: TRBV5-5
CDR3 length: 15
CDR3 protein: CASTKTPGGNQPQHF
CDR3 DNA: TGTGCCAGCACCAAGACCCCGGGCGGCAATCAGCCCCAGCATTTT

J gene: TRBJ1-1
clone size: NA
D gene: NA
V gene: TRBV25-1
CDR3 length: 15
CDR3 protein: CASSVPGEGNTEAFF
CDR3 DNA: TGTGCCAGCAGTGTACCAGGGGAGGGGAACACTGAAGCTTTCTTT

J gene: TRBJ2-5
clone size: many
D gene: NA
V gene: TRBV7-6
CDR3 length: 16
CDR3 protein: CASSLGQGRIRETQYF
CDR3 DNA: TGTGCCAGCAGCTTAGGCCAGGGACGGATCCGGGAGACCCAGTACTTC

J gene: TRBJ1-1
clone size: NA
D gene: NA
V gene: TRBV19
CDR3 length: 13
CDR3 protein: CASSPGSGAEAFF
CDR3 DNA: TGTGCCAGTAGTCCCGGGAGCGGCGCTGAAGCTTTCTTT

J gene: TRBJ1-1
clone size: once
D gene: TRBD1
V gene: TRBV12-3/TRBV12-4
CDR3 length: 14
CDR3 protein: CASREGTGVTEAFF
CDR3 DNA: TGTGCCAGCAGAGAAGGGACAGGGGTCACTGAAGCTTTCTTT

J gene: TRBJ2-1
clone size: few
D gene: TRBD2
V gene: TRBV20-1
CDR3 length: 16
CDR3 protein: CSARGRTSGFYNEQFF
CDR3 DNA: TGCAGTGCTAGGGGGCGGACTAGCGGATTTTACAATGAGCAGTTCTTC

J gene: TRBJ2-1
clone size: NA
D gene: TRBD2
V gene: TRBV20-1
CDR3 length: 14
CDR3 protein: CSARGISGGTEQFF
CDR3 DNA: TGCAGTGCTAGAGGAATTAGCGGGGGAACGGAGCAGTTCTTC